This TCR beta chain was sequenced during a study of blood T cells in healthy people across ages. Study background: Per two T cells, about one barcoded beta molecule was captured through template switching.

The CDR3 has 11 residues. Between the trimmed V and J ends, which lost 8 bases and 6 bases, there was a span of 12 bases. CDR1 is DFQATT and CDR2 is SNEGSKA in the germline V gene (reference sequence). Then a second PCR, running about 6 to 12 cycles, was carried out with a sample-barcoded 5' primer and a J-beta primer mix. Each CDR3 protein gets one entry after TCRdb re-called the 5' RACE reads with MiXCR. Among around 850,000 distinct CDR3 sequences listed, about 37% were seen once. Caucasian, healthy and from Russia, the donors were aged between about 6 and 90. The sequence came from a man aged 18 to 30 in good health. This chain connects TRBV20-1 to TRBJ2-3; D remains ambiguous. The sample was blood. The CDR3 region is CSTGVSDTQYF. The CDR3 DNA follows: TGCAGTACGGGCGTCTCGGATACGCAGTATTTT.